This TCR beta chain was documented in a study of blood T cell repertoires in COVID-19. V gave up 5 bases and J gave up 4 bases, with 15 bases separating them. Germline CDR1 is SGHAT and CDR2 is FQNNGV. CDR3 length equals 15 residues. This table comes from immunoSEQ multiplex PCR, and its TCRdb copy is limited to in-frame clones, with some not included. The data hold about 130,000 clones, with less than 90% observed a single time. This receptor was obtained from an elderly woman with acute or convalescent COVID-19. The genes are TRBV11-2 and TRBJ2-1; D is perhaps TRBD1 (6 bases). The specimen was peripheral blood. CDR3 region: CASSPIDRPYNEQFF. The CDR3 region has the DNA TGTGCCAGCAGCCCAATTGACAGGCCATACAATGAGCAGTTCTTC.